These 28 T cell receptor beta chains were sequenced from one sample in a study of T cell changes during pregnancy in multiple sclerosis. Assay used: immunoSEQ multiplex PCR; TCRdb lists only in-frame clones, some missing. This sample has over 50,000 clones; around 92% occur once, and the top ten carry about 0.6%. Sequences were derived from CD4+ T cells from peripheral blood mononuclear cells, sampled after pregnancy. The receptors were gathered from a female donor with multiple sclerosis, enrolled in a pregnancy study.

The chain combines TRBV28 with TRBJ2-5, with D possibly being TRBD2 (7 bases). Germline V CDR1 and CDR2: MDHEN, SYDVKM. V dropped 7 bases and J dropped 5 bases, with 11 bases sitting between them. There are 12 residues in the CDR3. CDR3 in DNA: TGTGCCAGCACCTCGGGGGGCGAGACCCAGTACTTC. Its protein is CASTSGGETQYF. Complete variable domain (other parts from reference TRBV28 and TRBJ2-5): DVKVTQSSRYLVKRTGEKVFLECVQDMDHENMFWYRQDPGLGLRLIYFSYDVKMKEKGDIPEGYSVSREKKERFSLILESASTNQTSMYLCASTSGGETQYFGPGTRLLVL.

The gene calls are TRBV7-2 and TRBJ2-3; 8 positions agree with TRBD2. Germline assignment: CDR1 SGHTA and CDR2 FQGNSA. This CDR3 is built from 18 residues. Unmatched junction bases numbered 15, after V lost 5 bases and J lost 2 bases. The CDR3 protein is CASSRRGRSGSFTDTQYF. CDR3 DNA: TGTGCCAGCAGCCGACGCGGGAGGAGCGGGTCTTTCACAGATACGCAGTATTTT.

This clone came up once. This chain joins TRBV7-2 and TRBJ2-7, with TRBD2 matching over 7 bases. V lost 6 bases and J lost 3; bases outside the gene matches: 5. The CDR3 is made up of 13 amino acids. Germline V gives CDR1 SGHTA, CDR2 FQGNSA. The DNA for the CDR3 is TGTGCCAGCAGTTATCCGGGGGGCTACGAGCAGTACTTC. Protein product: CASSYPGGYEQYF.

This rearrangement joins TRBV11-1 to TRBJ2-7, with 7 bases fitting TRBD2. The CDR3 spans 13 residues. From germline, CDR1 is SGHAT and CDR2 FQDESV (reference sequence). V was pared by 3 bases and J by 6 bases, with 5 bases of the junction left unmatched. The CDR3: CASSLTGGGEQYF. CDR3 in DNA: TGTGCCAGCAGCTTGACGGGAGGAGGCGAGCAGTACTTC.

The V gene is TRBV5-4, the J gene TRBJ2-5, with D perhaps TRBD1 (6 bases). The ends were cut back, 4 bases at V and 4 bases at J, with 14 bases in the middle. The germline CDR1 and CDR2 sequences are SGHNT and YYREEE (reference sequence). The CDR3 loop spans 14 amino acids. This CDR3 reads CASSLEGGRETQYF. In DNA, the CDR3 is TGTGCCAGCAGCCTAGAAGGGGGACGAGAGACCCAGTACTTC.

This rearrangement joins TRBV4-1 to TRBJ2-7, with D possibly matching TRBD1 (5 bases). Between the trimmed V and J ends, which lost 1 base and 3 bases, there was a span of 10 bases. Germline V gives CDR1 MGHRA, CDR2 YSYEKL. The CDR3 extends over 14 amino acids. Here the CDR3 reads CASSQGPGLYEQYF. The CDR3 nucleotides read TGCGCCAGCAGCCAAGGTCCAGGGCTCTACGAGCAGTACTTC.

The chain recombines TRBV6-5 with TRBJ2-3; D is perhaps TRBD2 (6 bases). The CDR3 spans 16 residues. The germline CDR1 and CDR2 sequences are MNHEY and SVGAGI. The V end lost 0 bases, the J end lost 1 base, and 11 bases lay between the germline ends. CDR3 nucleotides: TGTGCCAGCAGTTACTCGGGGCGGGGACGCACAGATACGCAGTATTTT. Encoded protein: CASSYSGRGRTDTQYF.

CDR3 bases: TGTGCCAGCAGCCCGACCGGGACAGGGTTAGACATTCAGTACTTC. This codes for CASSPTGTGLDIQYF. The chain is built from TRBV7-2 and TRBJ2-4; 9 bases map to TRBD1. The CDR3 runs 15 residues. V shed 5 bases, J shed 8 bases, and the junction held 10 bases outside the gene matches. Germline V lookup: CDR1 SGHTA, CDR2 FQGNSA.

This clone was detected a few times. Here the CDR3 DNA reads TGTGCCAGCAGCTTACTCACACACGCCGGGGGTACTGAAGCTTTCTTT. It translates to CASSLLTHAGGTEAFF. The chain uses TRBV7-9 and TRBJ1-1; perhaps TRBD1 as D (5 bases). V lost 2 bases and J lost 5, with 18 bases in between. The CDR3 spans 16 residues. Germline V CDR1 and CDR2: SEHNR, FQNEAQ (reference sequence). The full variable domain, with the rest looked up from reference TRBV7-9 and TRBJ1-1, is DTGVSQNPRHKITKRGQNVTFRCDPISEHNRLYWYRQTLGQGPEFLTYFQNEAQLEKSRLLSDRFSAERPKGSFSTLEIQRTEQGDSAMYLCASSLLTHAGGTEAFFGQGTRLTVV.

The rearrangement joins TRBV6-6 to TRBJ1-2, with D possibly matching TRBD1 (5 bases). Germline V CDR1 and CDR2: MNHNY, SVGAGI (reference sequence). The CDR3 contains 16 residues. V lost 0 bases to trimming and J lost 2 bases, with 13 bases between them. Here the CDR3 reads CASSYSLQGRNYGYTF. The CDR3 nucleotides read TGTGCCAGCAGTTACTCGTTGCAGGGTAGGAACTATGGCTACACCTTC.

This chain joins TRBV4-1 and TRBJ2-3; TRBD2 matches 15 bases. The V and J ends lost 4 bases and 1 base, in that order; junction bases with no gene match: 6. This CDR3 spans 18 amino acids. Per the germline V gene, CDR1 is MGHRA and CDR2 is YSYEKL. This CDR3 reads CASSRGGLAGGGTDTQYF. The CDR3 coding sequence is TGCGCCAGCAGCCGAGGGGGACTAGCGGGGGGTGGCACAGATACGCAGTATTTT.

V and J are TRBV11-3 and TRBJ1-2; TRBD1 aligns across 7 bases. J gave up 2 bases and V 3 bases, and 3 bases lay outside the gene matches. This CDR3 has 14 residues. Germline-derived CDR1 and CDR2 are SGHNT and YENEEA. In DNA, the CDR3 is TGTGCCAGCAGCTTTCAGGGGGAAAACTATGGCTACACCTTC. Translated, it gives CASSFQGENYGYTF.

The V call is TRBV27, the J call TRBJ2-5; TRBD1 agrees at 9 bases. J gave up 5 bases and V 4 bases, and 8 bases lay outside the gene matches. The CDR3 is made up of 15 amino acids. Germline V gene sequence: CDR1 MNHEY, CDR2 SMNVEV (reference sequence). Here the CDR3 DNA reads TGTGCCAGCAGTTCTTCCGGGACAGGGCTGGAGACCCAGTACTTC. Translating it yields CASSSSGTGLETQYF.

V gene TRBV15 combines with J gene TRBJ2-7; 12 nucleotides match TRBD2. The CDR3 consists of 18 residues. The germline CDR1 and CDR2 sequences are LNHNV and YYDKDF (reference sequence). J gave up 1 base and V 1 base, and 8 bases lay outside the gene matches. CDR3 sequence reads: CATSRGMASGRASYEQYF. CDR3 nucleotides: TGTGCCACCAGCAGAGGTATGGCTAGCGGGAGGGCGTCCTACGAGCAGTACTTC.

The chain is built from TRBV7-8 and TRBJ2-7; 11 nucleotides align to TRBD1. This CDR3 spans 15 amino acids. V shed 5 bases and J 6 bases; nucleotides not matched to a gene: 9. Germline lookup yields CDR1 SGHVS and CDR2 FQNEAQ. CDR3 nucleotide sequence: TGTGCCAGCAGCCCTACCGGACAGGGGGCTTTCGAGCAGTACTTC. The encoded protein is CASSPTGQGAFEQYF. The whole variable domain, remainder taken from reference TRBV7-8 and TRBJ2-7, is GAGVSQSPRYKVAKRGQDVALRCDPISGHVSLFWYQQALGQGPEFLTYFQNEAQLDKSGLPSDRFFAERPEGSVSTLKIQRTQQEDSAVYLCASSPTGQGAFEQYFGPGTRLTVT.

Here the CDR3 reads CASSTQSGLAVHEQFF. The DNA for the CDR3 is TGTGCCAGCAGCACCCAGTCGGGACTAGCTGTACATGAGCAGTTCTTC. V is TRBV9 and J is TRBJ2-1, with 9 nucleotides matching TRBD2. From germline, CDR1 is SGDLS and CDR2 YYNGEE. With 4 bases clipped from V and 8 bases from J, the junction kept 13 bases outside the gene matches. The CDR3 has 16 amino acids.

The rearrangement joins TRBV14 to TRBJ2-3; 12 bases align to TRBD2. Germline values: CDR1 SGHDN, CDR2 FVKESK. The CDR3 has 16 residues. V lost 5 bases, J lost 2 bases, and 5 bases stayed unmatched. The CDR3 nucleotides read TGTGCCAGCAGCATACTAGCGGGAGGATCCACAGATACGCAGTATTTT. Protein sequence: CASSILAGGSTDTQYF.

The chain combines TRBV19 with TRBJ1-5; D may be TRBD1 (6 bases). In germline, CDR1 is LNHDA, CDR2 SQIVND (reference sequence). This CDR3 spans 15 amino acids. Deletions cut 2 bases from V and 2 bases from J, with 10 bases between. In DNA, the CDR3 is TGTGCCAGTAGTATAACTCGGACAGGCAATCAGCCCCAGCATTTT. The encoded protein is CASSITRTGNQPQHF.

CDR3 nucleotides: TGTGCCAGTAGTATAGTAGGGGGACAACTCTATGGCTACACCTTC. It translates to CASSIVGGQLYGYTF. The genes are TRBV19 and TRBJ1-2; D may be TRBD1 (6 bases). This CDR3 region has 15 residues. The germline V gene encodes CDR1 LNHDA and CDR2 SQIVND (reference sequence). V lost 1 base and J lost 4, with 13 bases in between. Drawing the rest from reference TRBV19 and TRBJ1-2, the complete variable domain is DGGITQSPKYLFRKEGQNVTLSCEQNLNHDAMYWYRQDPGQGLRLIYYSQIVNDFQKGDIAEGYSVSREKKESFPLTVTSAQKNPTAFYLCASSIVGGQLYGYTFGSGTRLTVV.

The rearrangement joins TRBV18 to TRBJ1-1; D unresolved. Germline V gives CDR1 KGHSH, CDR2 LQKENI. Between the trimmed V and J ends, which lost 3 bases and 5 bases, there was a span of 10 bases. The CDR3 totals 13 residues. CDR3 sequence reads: CASSPGRSTEAFF. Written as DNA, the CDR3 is TGTGCCAGCTCACCCGGGAGATCTACTGAAGCTTTCTTT.

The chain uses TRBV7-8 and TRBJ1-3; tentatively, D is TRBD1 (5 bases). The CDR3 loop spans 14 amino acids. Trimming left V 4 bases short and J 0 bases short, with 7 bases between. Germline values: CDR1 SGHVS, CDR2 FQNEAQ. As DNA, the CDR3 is TGTGCCAGCAGCTCAGGGAACTCTGGAAACACCATATATTTT. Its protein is CASSSGNSGNTIYF.

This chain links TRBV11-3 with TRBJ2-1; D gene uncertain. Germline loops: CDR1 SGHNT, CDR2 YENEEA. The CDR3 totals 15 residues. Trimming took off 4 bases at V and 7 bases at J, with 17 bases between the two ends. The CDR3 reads CASSSYPTVENEQFF. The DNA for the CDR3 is TGTGCCAGCAGCTCCTACCCCACCGTCGAGAATGAGCAGTTCTTC.

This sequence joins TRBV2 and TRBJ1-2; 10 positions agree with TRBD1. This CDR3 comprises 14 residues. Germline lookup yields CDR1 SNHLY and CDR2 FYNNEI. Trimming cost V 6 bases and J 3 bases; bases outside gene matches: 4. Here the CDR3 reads CASSPDRGDYGYTF. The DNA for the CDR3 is TGTGCCAGCAGCCCGGACAGGGGGGACTATGGCTACACCTTC. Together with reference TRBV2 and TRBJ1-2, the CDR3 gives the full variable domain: EPEVTQTPSHQVTQMGQEVILRCVPISNHLYFYWYRQILGQKVEFLVSFYNNEISEKSEIFDDQFSVERPDGSNFTLKIRSTKLEDSAMYFCASSPDRGDYGYTFGSGTRLTVV.

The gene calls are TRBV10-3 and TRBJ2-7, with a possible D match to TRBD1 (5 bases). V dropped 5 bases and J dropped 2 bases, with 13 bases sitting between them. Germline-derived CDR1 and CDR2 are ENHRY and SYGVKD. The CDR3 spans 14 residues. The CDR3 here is CAISSRLGAYEQYF. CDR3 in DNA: TGTGCCATCAGTTCCCGTCTAGGGGCCTACGAGCAGTACTTC.

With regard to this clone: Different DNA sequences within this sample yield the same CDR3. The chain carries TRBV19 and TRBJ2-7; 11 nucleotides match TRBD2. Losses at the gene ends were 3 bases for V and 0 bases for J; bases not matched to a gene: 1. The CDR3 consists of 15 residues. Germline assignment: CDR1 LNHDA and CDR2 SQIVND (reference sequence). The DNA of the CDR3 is TGTGCCAGTAGTATTGGGACTAGCGGCTCCTACGAGCAGTACTTC. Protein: CASSIGTSGSYEQYF. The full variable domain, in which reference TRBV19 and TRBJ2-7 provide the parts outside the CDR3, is DGGITQSPKYLFRKEGQNVTLSCEQNLNHDAMYWYRQDPGQGLRLIYYSQIVNDFQKGDIAEGYSVSREKKESFPLTVTSAQKNPTAFYLCASSIGTSGSYEQYFGPGTRLTVT.

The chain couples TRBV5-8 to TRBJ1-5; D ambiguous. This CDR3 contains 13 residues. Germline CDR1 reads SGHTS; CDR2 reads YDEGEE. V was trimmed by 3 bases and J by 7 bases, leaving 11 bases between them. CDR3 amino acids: CASSWAPGQPQHF. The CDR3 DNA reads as TGTGCCAGCAGCTGGGCCCCGGGGCAGCCCCAGCATTTT.

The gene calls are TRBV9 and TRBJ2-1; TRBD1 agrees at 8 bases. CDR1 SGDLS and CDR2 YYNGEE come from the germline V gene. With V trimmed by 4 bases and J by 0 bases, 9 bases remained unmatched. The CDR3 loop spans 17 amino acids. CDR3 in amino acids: CASSSRTGTSSYNEQFF. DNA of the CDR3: TGTGCCAGCAGCTCCCGGACAGGGACCAGCTCCTACAATGAGCAGTTCTTC.

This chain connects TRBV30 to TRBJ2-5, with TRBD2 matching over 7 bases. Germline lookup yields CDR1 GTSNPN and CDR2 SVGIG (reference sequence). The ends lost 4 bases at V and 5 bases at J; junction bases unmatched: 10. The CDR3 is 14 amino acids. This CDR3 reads CAWNRLAAGETQYF. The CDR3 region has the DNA TGTGCCTGGAACCGACTAGCTGCAGGGGAGACCCAGTACTTC.